This T cell receptor (beta chain) was sequenced for a study of shared clonotypes between healthy human individuals. This CDR3 is 14 amino acids long. V gave up 3 bases and J gave up 5 bases, with 13 bases separating them. The germline gives CDR1 SQVTM, CDR2 ANQGSEA. The split of CD4+ cells yielded CD45RA+ naive and CD45RA-negative memory subsets. The repertoire was sequenced with immunoSEQ multiplex PCR; TCRdb's copy has only in-frame clones and lacks some. The sample lists 2 million to 3 million clones, approximately 94% seen once, with roughly 0.14% in the top ten. This receptor was obtained from a man aged 18 to 29 in good health. The chain is built from TRBV29-1 and TRBJ1-4; D is perhaps TRBD1 (6 bases). The sample comprised naive CD4+ T cells sorted from blood. The subset is: CD45RA+ positively selected. Here the CDR3 DNA reads TGCAGCGTTGAGACAGGACAGTCCAATGAAAAACTGTTTTTT. This gives the protein CSVETGQSNEKLFF.